These T cell receptor beta chains were read from a single sample in a study of Tregs in tolerant kidney transplant recipients. The protocol was immunoSEQ multiplex PCR, while the TCRdb copy is restricted to in-frame clones and leaves out a portion. The sample consists of under 95,000 clones, approximately 90% of them appearing once. Sequencing was performed on Tregs from blood, taken before the transplant. The receptors were sampled from a human donor who received a combined kidney and bone marrow transplant. CDR3s include the opening cysteine and the closing phenylalanine or tryptophan. The order of the fields is J gene, clone size, V gene, D gene, CDR3 protein, CDR3 DNA. A D gene is named only where the DNA matches it firmly. Expanded clones get a size class; other rows say once, few or many, or leave the size out.

TRBJ2-6 - TRBV28 - CASSFPAPSGANVLTF TGTGCCAGCAGTTTCCCCGCCCCCTCTGGGGCCAACGTCCTGACTTTC
TRBJ2-7 - TRBV5-4 TRBD1 CASRSGQVGSYEQYF TGTGCCAGCAGGTCGGGACAGGTGGGCTCCTACGAGCAGTACTTC
TRBJ1-3 - TRBV30 TRBD1 CAWSSWDRGFGNTIYF TGTGCCTGGAGTAGTTGGGACAGGGGGTTTGGAAACACCATATATTTT
TRBJ2-1 - TRBV30 - CACLFYNEQFF TGTGCCTGCCTATTCTACAATGAGCAGTTCTTC
TRBJ2-4 - TRBV28 - CASSLLGVLAKNIQYF TGTGCCAGCAGTTTATTGGGGGTCCTAGCCAAAAACATTCAGTACTTC
TRBJ1-4 once TRBV28 - CASAGSLSEKLFF TGTGCCAGCGCCGGGAGTTTAAGTGAAAAACTGTTTTTT
TRBJ2-4 - TRBV6-6 - CASTHVGQGGIQYF TGTGCCAGCACCCACGTGGGGCAAGGGGGCATTCAGTACTTC
TRBJ1-2 once TRBV7-9 - CASSFGTSAYGYTF TGTGCCAGCAGCTTTGGGACATCAGCCTATGGCTACACCTTC
TRBJ2-7 once TRBV28 - CASILDRRSVEQYF TGTGCCAGCATCCTGGACAGAAGATCGGTCGAGCAGTACTTC
TRBJ2-5 - TRBV19 - CASSLGAGFYQETQYF TGTGCCAGTAGTCTAGGGGCAGGCTTTTACCAAGAGACCCAGTACTTC
TRBJ1-5 - TRBV28 - CASSTGGASNQPQHF TGTGCCAGCAGTACCGGGGGAGCAAGCAATCAGCCCCAGCATTTT
TRBJ1-4 - TRBV9 TRBD1 CASSANTNRGGNEKLFF TGTGCCAGCAGCGCTAACACTAACAGGGGAGGAAATGAAAAACTGTTTTTT
TRBJ2-7 once TRBV19 TRBD1 CASSRETGAYEQYF TGTGCCAGTAGTAGAGAGACAGGGGCCTACGAGCAGTACTTC
TRBJ1-4 - TRBV15 - CATSFSIWGQNEKLFF TGTGCCACCAGTTTTTCAATCTGGGGGCAAAATGAAAAACTGTTTTTT
TRBJ2-3 - TRBV2 TRBD2 CASRVLGGDTQYF TGTGCCAGCCGAGTGTTGGGGGGGGATACGCAGTATTTT
TRBJ2-1 once TRBV7-9 TRBD2 CASSRLAGNNEQFF TGTGCCAGCAGCCGACTAGCGGGAAACAATGAGCAGTTCTTC
TRBJ1-2 - TRBV29-1 - CSVVLSGRYGYTF TGCAGCGTTGTGCTGTCGGGTAGATATGGCTACACCTTC
TRBJ2-3 - TRBV5-1 TRBD1 CASSLATGGKDTQYF TGCGCCAGCAGCTTGGCGACAGGGGGCAAAGATACGCAGTATTTT
TRBJ1-5 - TRBV19 - CASTRQGESNQPQHF TGTGCCAGCACCCGTCAGGGTGAGAGCAATCAGCCCCAGCATTTT
TRBJ1-1 - TRBV29-1 - CSVGWTANTEAFF TGCAGCGTTGGTTGGACAGCCAACACTGAAGCTTTCTTT
TRBJ2-3 - TRBV25-1 - CASSEGGRQNVDTQYF TGTGCCAGCAGTGAAGGGGGAAGGCAGAATGTAGATACGCAGTATTTT
TRBJ1-3 few TRBV28 TRBD1 CASSTQGAGNTIYF TGTGCCAGCAGTACACAGGGGGCTGGAAACACCATATATTTT
TRBJ2-1 - TRBV6-4 TRBD2 CASSASAGGPNEQFF TGTGCCAGCTCAGCGTCAGCGGGAGGGCCTAATGAGCAGTTCTTC
TRBJ1-5 - TRBV10-3 - CAISEGPTYNQPQHF TGTGCCATCAGTGAGGGCCCGACTTACAATCAGCCCCAGCATTTT
TRBJ2-7 few TRBV6-6 - CASSPSSEQYF TGTGCCAGCAGTCCCTCCTCCGAGCAGTACTTC
TRBJ1-1 - TRBV5-1 - CASGAQQNTEAFF TGCGCCAGCGGTGCCCAACAGAACACTGAAGCTTTCTTT
TRBJ1-2 - TRBV2 TRBD1 CASMQDRGGYTF TGTGCCAGCATGCAGGACAGGGGAGGCTACACCTTC
TRBJ1-2 - TRBV6-6 - CASSNGQNYGYTF TGTGCCAGCAGCAACGGACAGAACTATGGCTACACCTTC
TRBJ2-5 once TRBV28 - CASSFRAGLGEETQYF TGTGCCAGCAGTTTTAGGGCAGGTCTGGGGGAGGAGACCCAGTACTTC
TRBJ2-5 - TRBV28 TRBD1 CASSSGTGQETQYF TGTGCCAGCAGTTCCGGGACAGGCCAAGAGACCCAGTACTTC
TRBJ2-5 - TRBV20-1 - CSASQETQYF TGCAGTGCTAGCCAAGAGACCCAGTACTTC
TRBJ2-4 - TRBV5-6 - CASSLVGKLAKNIQYF TGTGCCAGCAGCTTAGTAGGGAAGCTAGCCAAAAACATTCAGTACTTC
TRBJ2-7 - TRBV19 TRBD2 CASSIALGAGVSYEQYF TGTGCCAGTAGTATCGCCCTAGGAGCGGGAGTTTCCTACGAGCAGTACTTC
TRBJ1-4 - TRBV5-1 - CASSLGSWGDSGEKLFF TGCGCCAGCAGCTTGGGATCATGGGGGGACTCGGGTGAAAAACTGTTTTTT
TRBJ1-2 - TRBV15 - CATSRGGQQGYGYTF TGTGCCACCAGCAGAGGTGGACAACAAGGCTATGGCTACACCTTC
TRBJ2-7 - TRBV27 - CASSSRPYGDYEQYF TGTGCCAGCAGTTCACGGCCCTATGGGGACTACGAGCAGTACTTC
TRBJ2-3 - TRBV5-1 - CASSLVASAAKADTQYF TGCGCCAGCAGCTTGGTCGCTTCGGCAGCGAAGGCAGATACGCAGTATTTT
TRBJ2-7 - TRBV10-3 TRBD2 CAISESTGGSTDEQYF TGTGCCATCAGTGAGTCGACGGGCGGGAGTACCGACGAGCAGTACTTC
TRBJ2-3 - TRBV5-1 TRBD1 CASSLRTGDTDTQYF TGCGCCAGCAGCTTGCGGACAGGGGATACAGATACGCAGTATTTT
TRBJ2-3 once TRBV2 TRBD2 CASRGLAGGPDTQYF TGTGCCAGTCGGGGACTAGCGGGAGGGCCAGATACGCAGTATTTT
TRBJ2-2 - TRBV6-1 TRBD2 CASSVSRLAANTGELFF TGTGCCAGCAGTGTCTCCAGACTAGCGGCCAACACCGGGGAGCTGTTTTTT
TRBJ2-5 - TRBV10-1 TRBD2 CASSGASGSETQYF TGCGCCAGCAGTGGGGCTAGCGGGAGCGAGACCCAGTACTTC
TRBJ1-2 - TRBV10-3 - CAISPDTSDYGYTF TGTGCCATCTCCCCGGACACCTCGGACTATGGCTACACCTTC
TRBJ2-3 - TRBV2 TRBD2 CASSEQGLAGPISTDTQYF TGTGCCAGCAGTGAACAAGGGCTAGCGGGACCAATTAGCACAGATACGCAGTATTTT
TRBJ2-5 - TRBV7-2 - CASSFQGLGETQYF TGTGCCAGCAGCTTCCAGGGGCTTGGAGAGACCCAGTACTTC
TRBJ2-3 - TRBV27 - CASSRVIYGGGSTDTQYF TGTGCCAGCAGCCGAGTAATATACGGTGGAGGTAGCACAGATACGCAGTATTTT
TRBJ2-7 - TRBV6-5 TRBD1 CASSYRDRSYEQYF TGTGCCAGCAGTTACCGGGACAGAAGCTACGAGCAGTACTTC
TRBJ2-3 once TRBV7-9 TRBD2 CASSFRTSGSTDTQYF TGTGCCAGCAGCTTCCGGACTAGCGGGAGCACAGATACGCAGTATTTT
TRBJ2-3 - TRBV18 TRBD1 CASSPPDRGEFYF TGTGCCAGCTCACCCCCGGACAGGGGGGAATTTTACTTT